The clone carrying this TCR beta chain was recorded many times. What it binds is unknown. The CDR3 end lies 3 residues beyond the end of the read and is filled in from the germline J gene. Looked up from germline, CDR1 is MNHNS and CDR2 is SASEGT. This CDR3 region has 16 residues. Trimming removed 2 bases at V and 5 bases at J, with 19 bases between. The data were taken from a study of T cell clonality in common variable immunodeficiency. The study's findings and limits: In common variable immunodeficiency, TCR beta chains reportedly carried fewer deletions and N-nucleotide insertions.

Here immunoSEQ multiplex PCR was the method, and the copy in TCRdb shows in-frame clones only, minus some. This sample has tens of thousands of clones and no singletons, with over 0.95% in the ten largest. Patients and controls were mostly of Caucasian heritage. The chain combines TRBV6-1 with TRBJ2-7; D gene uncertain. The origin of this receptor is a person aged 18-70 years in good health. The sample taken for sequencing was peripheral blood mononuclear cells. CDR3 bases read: TGTGCCAGCAGTGAATTCGGTTCCCTATTTAAAAACGAG. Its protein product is CASSEFGSLFKNE. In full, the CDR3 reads CASSEFGSLFKNEQYF.